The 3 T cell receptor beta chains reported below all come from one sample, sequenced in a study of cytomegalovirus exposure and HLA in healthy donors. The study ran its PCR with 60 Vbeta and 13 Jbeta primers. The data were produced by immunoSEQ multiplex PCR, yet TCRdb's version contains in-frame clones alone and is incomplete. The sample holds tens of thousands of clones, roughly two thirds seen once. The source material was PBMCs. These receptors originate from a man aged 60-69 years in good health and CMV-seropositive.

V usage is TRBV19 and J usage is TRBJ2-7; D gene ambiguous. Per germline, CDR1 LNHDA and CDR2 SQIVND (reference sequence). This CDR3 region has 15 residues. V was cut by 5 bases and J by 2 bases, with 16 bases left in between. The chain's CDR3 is CASSPDDGDPYEQYF. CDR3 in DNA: TGTGCCAGTAGTCCAGACGACGGAGATCCCTACGAGCAGTACTTC.

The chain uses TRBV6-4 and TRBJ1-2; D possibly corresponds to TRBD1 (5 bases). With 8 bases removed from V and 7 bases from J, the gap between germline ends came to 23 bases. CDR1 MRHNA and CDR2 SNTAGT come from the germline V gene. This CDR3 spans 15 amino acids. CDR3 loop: CASSDGGAGMGGYTF. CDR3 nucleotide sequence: TGTGCCAGCTCCGACGGGGGAGCCGGGATGGGTGGCTACACCTTC.

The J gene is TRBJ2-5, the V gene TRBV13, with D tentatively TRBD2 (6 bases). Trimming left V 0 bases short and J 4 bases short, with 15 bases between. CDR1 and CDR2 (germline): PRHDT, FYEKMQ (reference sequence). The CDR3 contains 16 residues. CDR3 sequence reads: CASSLGLARRGETQYF. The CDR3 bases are TGTGCCAGCAGCTTAGGCTTAGCGAGGAGGGGAGAGACCCAGTACTTC.